This TCR beta chain came from a study of early T cells in non-severe SARS-CoV-2 infection. Overall study findings and caveats: VDJdb-based matching was biased toward anti-spike CD8 responses and missed private and CD4 specificities.

The sample holds a few counts of this clonotype. The antigen is undetermined. Germline CDR1 SGHAT, CDR2 FQDESV (reference sequence). With 2 bases removed from V and 3 bases from J, the gap between germline ends came to 10 bases. The CDR3 length is 15 residues. TCRdb processed the 5' RACE reads anew with MiXCR; each CDR3 protein has one entry. The sample contains under 35,000 distinct CDR3 sequences, roughly 5.7% of which appear only once. The chain uses TRBV11-1 and TRBJ2-2; D perhaps matches TRBD2 (5 bases). This sequence originates from an adult who was a healthcare worker with PCR-confirmed SARS-CoV-2 infection or an uninfected control (not recorded which). Sequencing used whole blood. The CDR3 bases are TGTGCCAGCAGCTTACGGGAATTCGACACCGGGGAGCTGTTTTTT. It specifies CASSLREFDTGELFF.